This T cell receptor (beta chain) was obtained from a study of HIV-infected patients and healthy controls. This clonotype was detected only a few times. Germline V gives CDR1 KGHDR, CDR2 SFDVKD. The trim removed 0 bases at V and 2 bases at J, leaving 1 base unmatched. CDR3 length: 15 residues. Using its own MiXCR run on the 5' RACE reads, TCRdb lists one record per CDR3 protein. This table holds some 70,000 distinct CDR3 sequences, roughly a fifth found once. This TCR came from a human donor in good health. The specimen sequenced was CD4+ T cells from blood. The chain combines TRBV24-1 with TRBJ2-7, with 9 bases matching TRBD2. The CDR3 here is CATSDLSSGAYEQYF. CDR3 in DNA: TGTGCCACCAGTGATTTGTCTAGCGGGGCCTACGAGCAGTACTTC.